The T cell receptor (beta chain) under discussion was sequenced for a study of CD8+ T cells in alopecia areata. Study summary: At a dose of 5 to 10 mg twice daily, oral tofacitinib was given to treated patients.

Documented treatment: oral pan-JAK inhibitor, 5-10 mg twice daily. CD4+ and CD8+ T cells were sorted from PBMCs stained for CD3, CD4 and CD8. RNA extraction was followed by reverse transcription into cDNA, which acted as the sequencing template. Only in-frame clones appear in the TCRdb table, and some are missing; sequencing was by immunoSEQ multiplex PCR. The table has hundreds of thousands of clones, 45% to 70% seen once; the top ten hold around 0.84%. Note on this clone: Its antigen is undetermined. The same CDR3 is also encoded by other DNA sequences in this sample.

Study-wide points: In patients, TCRs were shared less clearly than in mice, and HLA may possibly be involved. Many expanded lesional clones stayed in scalp and blood while on tofacitinib.

The source material was CD4+ T cells sorted from blood, sampled at approximately week 51, from a patient treated with tofacitinib. This sequence was found in a human donor with alopecia areata.

Written as DNA, the CDR3 is TGTGCCAGCAGCTTGGACAGGCAAGAGACCCAGTACTTC. This gives the protein CASSLDRQETQYF. The rearrangement uses TRBV5-4 and TRBJ2-5, with a possible D match to TRBD1 (5 bases). The CDR3 length is 13 residues. The germline V gene encodes CDR1 SGHNT and CDR2 YYREEE (reference sequence). V gave up 0 bases and J gave up 2 bases, with 5 bases separating them.